One and the same sample provided the 25 T cell receptor beta chains below, sequenced in a study of T cell responses to AZD1222 COVID-19 vaccine. Assay used: immunoSEQ multiplex PCR; TCRdb lists only in-frame clones, some missing. This sample has about 85,000 clones; 80% to 90% occur once, and the top ten carry around 6.7%. Material: peripheral blood, obtained on day 0 of AZD1222 vaccination. The source of these receptors is an adult in good health.

In its sample, this clone was seen once. V and J are TRBV2 and TRBJ1-2; D perhaps matches TRBD1 (6 bases). This CDR3 is 14 amino acids long. Germline V gene sequence: CDR1 SNHLY, CDR2 FYNNEI. Trimming stripped 10 bases from V and 0 bases from J, with 15 bases between. DNA of the CDR3: TGTGCCACCCAACGGACAGAAGCTAACTATGGCTACACCTTC. Encoded protein: CATQRTEANYGYTF.

The DNA for the CDR3 is TGTGCCAGCTCACCAACGTCTAGCGGGGTAGCCAAAAACATTCAGTACTTC. The encoded protein is CASSPTSSGVAKNIQYF. This chain joins TRBV18 and TRBJ2-4; 9 bases fit TRBD2. Germline CDR1 and CDR2: KGHSH and LQKENI. With V trimmed by 2 bases and J by 0 bases, 5 bases remained unmatched. The CDR3 is 17 amino acids.

This sequence joins TRBV5-1 and TRBJ1-1; TRBD1 might be the D (6 bases). The germline CDR1 and CDR2 sequences are SGHRS and YFSETQ. This CDR3 has 14 residues. Trimming stripped 4 bases from V and 1 base from J, with 11 bases between. The CDR3 DNA reads as TGCGCCAGCAGCGCTGGGGGACAGAACACTGAAGCTTTCTTT. It translates to CASSAGGQNTEAFF.

The gene calls are TRBV4-1 and TRBJ2-7, with no clear D. V lost 1 base, J lost 4 bases, and 11 bases lay in between. Germline assignment: CDR1 MGHRA and CDR2 YSYEKL. This CDR3 comprises 14 residues. This CDR3 is CASSQGVDGYEQYF. The CDR3 DNA follows: TGCGCCAGCAGCCAAGGAGTCGATGGGTACGAGCAGTACTTC.

The V and J genes are TRBV3-1 (or the pseudogene TRBV3-2) and TRBJ1-5, with TRBD1 matching 9 bases. The length of the CDR3 is 15 residues. The germline gives CDR1 LGHDT, CDR2 YNNKEL (reference sequence). Trimming took 3 bases from V and 6 from J; bases not matched to a gene: 6. The CDR3 protein is CASSQDPGQGQPQHF. Here the CDR3 DNA reads TGTGCCAGCAGCCAGGACCCGGGACAGGGTCAGCCCCAGCATTTT.

The gene calls are TRBV7-2 and TRBJ2-7, with a weak D call TRBD2 (6 bases). Trimming took off 1 base at V and 7 bases at J, with 14 bases between the two ends. The length of the CDR3 is 14 residues. From germline, CDR1 is SGHTA and CDR2 FQGNSA. The CDR3 coding sequence is TGTGCCAGCAGCTTAGAGGGCGGACGGGGGGAGCAGTACTTC. Its translation is CASSLEGGRGEQYF. The entire variable domain, with the rest obtained from reference TRBV7-2 and TRBJ2-7, is as follows: GAGVSQSPSNKVTEKGKDVELRCDPISGHTALYWYRQSLGQGLEFLIYFQGNSAPDKSGLPSDRFSAERTGGSVSTLTIQRTQQEDSAVYLCASSLEGGRGEQYFGPGTRLTVT.

The rearrangement links TRBV4-1 to TRBJ1-2; no clear D gene. CDR1 is MGHRA, CDR2 YSYEKL, per germline. CDR3 size: 13 residues. V was pared by 1 base and J by 8 bases, with 11 bases between. CDR3 DNA: TGCGCCAGCAGCCAAGTTTCCTGGTCCGGCTACACCTTC. It codes for CASSQVSWSGYTF.

Worth noting for this clone: One end of the junction does not line up with germline, which may come from a read error. The chain combines TRBV28 with TRBJ1-4; D is uncertain. CDR1 and CDR2 from the germline V gene are MDHEN and SYDVKM. The length of the CDR3 is 11 residues. The CDR3 is CASKKGRAEVF. The CDR3 DNA sequence: TGTGCCAGCAAAAAGGGTAGGGCTGAAGTTTTT.

This chain links TRBV5-4 with TRBJ1-2; D might be TRBD1 (5 bases). V lost 0 bases and J 5 bases, leaving 17 bases between the germline ends. Looked up from germline, CDR1 is SGHNT and CDR2 is YYREEE (reference sequence). The CDR3 sequence is 16 residues long. CDR3 loop: CASSLALLEQEYGYTF. The DNA of the CDR3 is TGTGCCAGCAGCTTGGCCCTCCTCGAACAGGAGTATGGCTACACCTTC. The full variable domain, with the rest looked up from reference TRBV5-4 and TRBJ1-2, is ETGVTQSPTHLIKTRGQQVTLRCSSQSGHNTVSWYQQALGQGPQFIFQYYREEENGRGNFPPRFSGLQFPNYSSELNVNALELDDSALYLCASSLALLEQEYGYTFGSGTRLTVV.

This chain links TRBV4-1 with TRBJ2-3; tentatively, D is TRBD2 (7 bases). CDR1 and CDR2 (germline): MGHRA, YSYEKL. V was trimmed by 7 bases and J by 0 bases, leaving 14 bases between them. The CDR3 extends over 15 amino acids. This chain's CDR3 is CASKWSGGSTDTQYF. Here the CDR3 DNA reads TGCGCCAGCAAGTGGTCGGGGGGCAGCACAGATACGCAGTATTTT.

The rearrangement links TRBV5-4 to TRBJ2-7; D assignment may be TRBD1 or TRBD2 (5 bases each). Looked up from germline, CDR1 is SGHNT and CDR2 is YYREEE (reference sequence). The CDR3 sequence is 13 residues long. Trimming stripped 2 bases from V and 2 bases from J, with 8 bases between. The CDR3 here is CASSFGATYEQYF. The DNA for the CDR3 is TGTGCCAGCAGCTTCGGGGCCACCTACGAGCAGTACTTC.

The chain carries TRBV4-3 and TRBJ1-2; D unresolved. The V gene's germline CDR1 is LGHNA and CDR2 YSLEER. CDR3 length: 13 residues. The V and J ends lost 0 bases and 6 bases respectively, with 8 bases between them. The CDR3 bases are TGCGCCAGCAGCCAAGATTGGGGAGATGGCTACACCTTC. Its translation is CASSQDWGDGYTF.

V and J are TRBV6-5 and TRBJ2-2; unclear D gene. The CDR3 consists of 16 residues. Germline lookup yields CDR1 MNHEY and CDR2 SVGAGI. V lost 2 bases to trimming and J lost 0 bases, with 10 bases between them. In DNA, the CDR3 is TGTGCCAGCAGTTACGGGCCGGGTCCGAACACCGGGGAGCTGTTTTTT. Its protein is CASSYGPGPNTGELFF.

This chain links TRBV19 with TRBJ1-6; 7 positions match TRBD1. Germline trimming cut 5 bases from V and 0 bases from J; bases unmatched to any gene: 10. This CDR3 contains 18 residues. Germline V gene lookup returns CDR1 LNHDA and CDR2 SQIVND (reference sequence). In nucleotides, the CDR3 is TGTGCCAGTAGTCCCCGGGGACAGATCAGCTCCTATAATTCACCCCTCCACTTT. Its protein product is CASSPRGQISSYNSPLHF.

CDR3 residues: CASSRGDYNEQFF. DNA of the CDR3: TGTGCCAGCAGCAGGGGGGACTACAATGAGCAGTTCTTC. The chain combines TRBV7-9 with TRBJ2-1; possibly TRBD1 or TRBD2 for D (6 bases each). The V end lost 5 bases, the J end lost 3 bases, and 8 bases lay between the germline ends. Germline CDR1 and CDR2: SEHNR and FQNEAQ (reference sequence). This CDR3 comprises 13 residues.

The chain recombines TRBV27 with TRBJ2-7; D gene ambiguous. The V gene's germline CDR1 is MNHEY and CDR2 SMNVEV (reference sequence). V was shortened by 2 bases and J by 3 bases, with 8 bases between the two germline ends. This CDR3 is built from 13 residues. The CDR3 reads CASSLGHLYEQYF. For the CDR3, the DNA is TGTGCCAGCAGTTTAGGGCATCTCTACGAGCAGTACTTC.

The V call is TRBV2, the J call TRBJ1-1; D not resolved. CDR3 length equals 12 residues. Trimming left V 5 bases short and J 6 bases short, with 10 bases between. Germline loops: CDR1 SNHLY, CDR2 FYNNEI. DNA for the CDR3: TGTGCCAGCAGTATCGACGGATCTGAAGCTTTCTTT. It yields the protein CASSIDGSEAFF. The whole variable domain, remainder taken from reference TRBV2 and TRBJ1-1, is EPEVTQTPSHQVTQMGQEVILRCVPISNHLYFYWYRQILGQKVEFLVSFYNNEISEKSEIFDDQFSVERPDGSNFTLKIRSTKLEDSAMYFCASSIDGSEAFFGQGTRLTVV.

This rearrangement joins TRBV28 to TRBJ2-4, with D perhaps assigned TRBD1 or TRBD2 (6 bases each). This CDR3 has 14 residues. CDR1 is MDHEN and CDR2 is SYDVKM in the germline V gene. Trimming pared 7 bases from V and 9 bases from J, leaving 19 bases between. The CDR3 nucleotides are TGTGCCAGCACCCCTATCCCCAGGGGAGGCATTCAGTACTTC. The encoded protein is CASTPIPRGGIQYF.

V gene TRBV7-9 combines with J gene TRBJ1-5; TRBD1 might be the D (5 bases). Germline V gene sequence: CDR1 SEHNR, CDR2 FQNEAQ (reference sequence). V was clipped by 5 bases and J by 4 bases, with 18 bases between them. The CDR3 runs 16 residues. DNA of the CDR3: TGTGCCAGCAGCCGGCGGGAGGGGAGTCAGAATCAGCCCCAGCATTTT. Translating gives CASSRREGSQNQPQHF.

The rearrangement joins TRBV19 to TRBJ2-7, with 9 bases that match TRBD1. The CDR3 has 16 residues. V dropped 5 bases and J dropped 3; count of bases not matched to a gene: 11. Germline V gene sequence: CDR1 LNHDA, CDR2 SQIVND (reference sequence). The CDR3 sequence: CASSPSGQGPLYEQYF. Here the CDR3 DNA reads TGTGCCAGTAGTCCTTCGGGACAGGGTCCCCTCTACGAGCAGTACTTC.

The rearrangement joins TRBV29-1 to TRBJ2-3; D is perhaps TRBD1 or TRBD2 (6 bases each). Germline CDR1 and CDR2: SQVTM and ANQGSEA. CDR3 length equals 13 residues. The CDR3 sequence: CSTSRGLGDTQYF. The CDR3 DNA follows: TGCAGTACCTCCAGGGGACTCGGCGATACGCAGTATTTT.

The gene calls are TRBV6-1 and TRBJ1-2; possible D gene TRBD1, 5 bases. Per germline, CDR1 MNHNS and CDR2 SASEGT. The CDR3 spans 14 residues. Trimming removed 3 bases at V and 4 bases at J, with 12 bases between. The CDR3: CASSDAGRGYGYTF. CDR3 coding DNA: TGTGCCAGCAGTGACGCAGGGCGAGGCTATGGCTACACCTTC.

The chain employs TRBV3-1 (or the pseudogene TRBV3-2) and TRBJ2-1; 7 bases align to TRBD2. V gave up 2 bases and J gave up 9 bases; unmatched junction bases: 4. The CDR3 is made up of 13 amino acids. CDR1 LGHDT and CDR2 YNNKEL come from the germline V gene (reference sequence). The CDR3 region has the DNA TGTGCCAGCAGCCAAATATCTAGCGGTGAGCAGTTCTTC. Amino acid sequence: CASSQISSGEQFF.

The chain employs TRBV7-2 and TRBJ1-3; 8 nucleotides align to TRBD1. The trim removed 8 bases at V and 1 base at J, leaving 7 bases unmatched. The CDR3 runs to 15 residues. Germline V gene data show CDR1 as SGHTA and CDR2 as FQGNSA. Here the CDR3 DNA reads TGTGCCAGCCGACAGGGGCCGGATTCTGGAAACACCATATATTTT. Its translation is CASRQGPDSGNTIYF.

V is TRBV6-5 and J is TRBJ1-2, with 8 bases identical to TRBD1. Trimming at V came to 6 bases and at J to 6 bases, leaving 9 bases not matched to a gene. This CDR3 region has 14 residues. CDR1 is MNHEY and CDR2 is SVGAGI in the germline V gene. The CDR3 nucleotides are TGTGCCAGCAGCCCCTCGGACAGGGTAAATGGCTACACCTTC. This gives the protein CASSPSDRVNGYTF.